The 11 T cell receptor beta chains given below trace back to one sample, sequenced in a study of metastatic and nonmetastatic thyroid tumors. TCRdb used MiXCR to call clones anew from the PCR reads. The sample has some 33,000 clones, less than 14% seen once. Every patient underwent thyroid surgery untreated. Sequenced sample: blood. The receptors were sampled from a female donor with papillary thyroid cancer or a benign thyroid nodule (not recorded which). Some clones in this sample may be carry-over from other donors' samples.

J is TRBJ1-5 and V is TRBV2; D not resolved. The CDR3 has 14 amino acids. The germline V and J ends were trimmed by 5 bases and 1 base, with 9 bases remaining between them. Per the germline V gene, CDR1 is SNHLY and CDR2 is FYNNEI. The CDR3 loop is CASSKTSSNQPQHF. The CDR3 coding sequence is TGTGCCAGCAGTAAGACATCCAGCAATCAGCCCCAGCATTTT.

This clone has a count of ten or more. The chain combines TRBV6-1 with TRBJ2-7, with 12 nucleotides matching TRBD2. Trimming at V came to 6 bases and at J to 7 bases, leaving 10 bases not matched to a gene. This CDR3 is built from 15 residues. The germline V gene has CDR1 MNHNS and CDR2 SASEGT. CDR3 coding DNA: TGTGCCAGCAGGGTGGGACTAGCGGGCTTAGGAGAGCAGTACTTC. Translating gives CASRVGLAGLGEQYF.

This clone was observed at least ten times. V is TRBV6-1 and J is TRBJ1-5; no clear D gene. CDR3 size: 13 residues. Per germline, CDR1 MNHNS and CDR2 SASEGT. Trimming cost V 5 bases and J 5 bases, with 10 bases left between them. The CDR3 DNA reads as TGTGCCAGCAGTTTGGACGTCGATCAGCCCCAGCATTTT. Its protein product is CASSLDVDQPQHF.

This clone showed up many times. The chain is built from TRBV28 and TRBJ1-2; TRBD1 matches 8 bases. J lost 7 bases, V lost 7 bases, and 11 bases had no gene match. Germline-derived CDR1 and CDR2 are MDHEN and SYDVKM. This CDR3 contains 14 residues. CDR3 loop: CASTPSQGAFGYTF. CDR3 coding DNA: TGTGCCAGCACCCCTAGCCAGGGGGCGTTTGGCTACACCTTC.

V gene TRBV7-3 combines with J gene TRBJ1-6; the match to TRBD1 covers 9 bases. J gave up 9 bases and V 5 bases, and 5 bases lay outside the gene matches. This CDR3 region has 14 residues. Germline V CDR1 and CDR2: SGHTA, FQGTGA. The CDR3 region has the DNA TGTGCCAGCAGCCTGGGACAGGGAAGTTCACCCCTCCACTTT. Amino acid sequence: CASSLGQGSSPLHF.

There are many counts of this clone. This rearrangement joins TRBV28 to TRBJ1-1, with D perhaps matching TRBD1 (6 bases). Trimming stripped 6 bases from V and 0 bases from J, with 11 bases between. CDR3 length: 14 amino acids. Germline loops: CDR1 MDHEN, CDR2 SYDVKM. The CDR3: CASSPGHLNTEAFF. The CDR3 coding sequence is TGTGCCAGCAGCCCGGGACACTTGAACACTGAAGCTTTCTTT.

This clone has a count of ten or more. The gene calls are TRBV10-1 and TRBJ2-2; D may be TRBD1 (6 bases). V dropped 5 bases and J dropped 5 bases, with 9 bases sitting between them. The CDR3 is 13 residues long. Germline lookup yields CDR1 WNHNN and CDR2 SYGVQD (reference sequence). The chain's CDR3 is CASSSRGTGELFF. Written as DNA, the CDR3 is TGCGCCAGCAGTAGCAGGGGTACCGGGGAGCTGTTTTTT.

This clone was seen repeatedly, ten times or more. The CDR3 is CASSPRGPKGYGYTF. The CDR3 DNA reads TGTGCCAGCAGTCCGCGGGGACCGAAGGGCTATGGCTACACCTTC. The V call is TRBV5-6, the J call TRBJ1-2; possible D gene TRBD1, 5 bases. The CDR3 is 15 amino acids. CDR1 and CDR2 from the germline V gene are SGHDT and YYEEEE. Trimming shortened V by 5 bases and J by 4 bases, and 18 bases separated the two germline ends.

This clone was seen ten or more times. The CDR3: CASSADRAQETQYF. The CDR3 region has the DNA TGTGCCAGCAGCGCGGACAGGGCCCAAGAGACCCAGTACTTC. The V gene is TRBV14, the J gene TRBJ2-5, with 8 bases lining up with TRBD1. Germline V lookup: CDR1 SGHDN, CDR2 FVKESK. The V and J ends lost 5 bases and 1 base, in that order; junction bases with no gene match: 3. This CDR3 spans 14 amino acids.

This clone occurred many times. This sequence joins TRBV10-3 and TRBJ2-3; 11 bases agree with TRBD2. Germline trimming cut 8 bases from V and 0 bases from J; bases unmatched to any gene: 4. The germline V gene encodes CDR1 ENHRY and CDR2 SYGVKD. The CDR3 has 15 residues. This CDR3 reads CAIGGLADSTDTQYF. The CDR3 DNA is TGTGCCATCGGGGGACTAGCGGATAGCACAGATACGCAGTATTTT.

This clone was recorded at least ten times. This chain connects TRBV4-1 to TRBJ2-7, with TRBD2 as a possible D gene (6 bases). The CDR3 covers 15 residues. Deletions cut 1 base from V and 7 bases from J, with 17 bases between. Germline loops: CDR1 MGHRA, CDR2 YSYEKL. The CDR3 here is CASSQGGGAEGEQYF. The CDR3 region has the DNA TGCGCCAGCAGCCAAGGGGGCGGGGCGGAGGGGGAGCAGTACTTC.